This entry concerns a single TCR beta chain. Generated by immunoSEQ multiplex PCR, the TCRdb table keeps only in-frame clones and is missing some. The table lists just under 85,000 clones, around nine tenths of them singletons. The data stem from a study of technical replicates of blood from a handful of donors. V lost 1 base and J lost 0; bases outside the gene matches: 6. The V gene's germline CDR1 is SEHNR and CDR2 FQNEAQ (reference sequence). The CDR3 is 18 amino acids. The sequencing input was T cells isolated from PBMCs. The receptor was isolated from a human donor in good health. This chain joins TRBV7-9 and TRBJ2-6; 7 positions match TRBD1. CDR3 loop: CASSLVGTVDSGANVLTF. The CDR3 DNA follows: TGTGCCAGCAGCTTAGTGGGGACAGTAGACTCTGGGGCCAACGTCCTGACTTTC.